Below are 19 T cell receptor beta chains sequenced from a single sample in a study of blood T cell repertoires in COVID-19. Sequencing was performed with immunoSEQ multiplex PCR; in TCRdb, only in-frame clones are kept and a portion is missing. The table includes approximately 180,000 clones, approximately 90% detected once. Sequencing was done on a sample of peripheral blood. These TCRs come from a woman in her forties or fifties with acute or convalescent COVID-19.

In nucleotides, the CDR3 is TGTGCCAGCAACTCAGGGGGCACACGCAATCAGCCCCAGCATTTT. Its translation: CASNSGGTRNQPQHF. The chain combines TRBV2 with TRBJ1-5; 8 bases agree with TRBD1. The V segment lost 7 bases and the J segment 2 bases; nucleotides outside the gene matches: 7. Looked up from germline, CDR1 is SNHLY and CDR2 is FYNNEI. The CDR3 is 15 residues long.

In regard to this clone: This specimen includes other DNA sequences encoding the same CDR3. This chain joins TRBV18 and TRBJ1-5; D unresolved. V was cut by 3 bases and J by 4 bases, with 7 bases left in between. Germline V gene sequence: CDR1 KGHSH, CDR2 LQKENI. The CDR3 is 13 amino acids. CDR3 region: CASSPSQNQPQHF. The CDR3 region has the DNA TGTGCCAGCTCACCGTCACAGAATCAGCCCCAGCATTTT. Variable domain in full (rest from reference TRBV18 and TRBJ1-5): NAGVMQNPRHLVRRRGQEARLRCSPMKGHSHVYWYRQLPEEGLKFMVYLQKENIIDESGMPKERFSAEFPKEGPSILRIQQVVRGDSAAYFCASSPSQNQPQHFGDGTRLSIL.

CDR3 DNA: TGTGCATGCGGGGCGGGGGACAATCAGCCCCAGCATTTT. Residues: CACGAGDNQPQHF. The rearrangement uses TRBV10-3 and TRBJ1-5, with D perhaps matching TRBD1 (5 bases). CDR1 is ENHRY and CDR2 is SYGVKD in the germline V gene. This CDR3 region has 13 residues.

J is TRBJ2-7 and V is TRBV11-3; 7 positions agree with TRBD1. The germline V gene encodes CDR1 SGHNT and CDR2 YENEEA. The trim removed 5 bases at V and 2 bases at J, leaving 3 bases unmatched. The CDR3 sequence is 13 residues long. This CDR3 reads CASSIGTAYEQYF. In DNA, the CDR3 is TGTGCCAGCAGCATAGGGACAGCCTACGAGCAGTACTTC. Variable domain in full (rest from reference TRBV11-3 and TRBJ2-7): EAGVVQSPRYKIIEKKQPVAFWCNPISGHNTLYWYLQNLGQGPELLIRYENEEAVDDSQLPKDRFSAERLKGVDSTLKIQPAELGDSAVYLCASSIGTAYEQYFGPGTRLTVT.

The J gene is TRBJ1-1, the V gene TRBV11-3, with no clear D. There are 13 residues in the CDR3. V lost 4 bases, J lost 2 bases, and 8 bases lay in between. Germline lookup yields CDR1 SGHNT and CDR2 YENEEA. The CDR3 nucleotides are TGTGCCAGCAGCTCGTGGGCCAACACTGAAGCTTTCTTT. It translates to CASSSWANTEAFF.

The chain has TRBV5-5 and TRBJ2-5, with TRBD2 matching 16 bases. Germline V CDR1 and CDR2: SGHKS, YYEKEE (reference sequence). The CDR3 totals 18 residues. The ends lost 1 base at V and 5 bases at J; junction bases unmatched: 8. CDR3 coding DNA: TGTGCCAGCAGCTTGTCAGGGACTAGCGGGGGGGCCCCGGAGACCCAGTACTTC. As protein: CASSLSGTSGGAPETQYF. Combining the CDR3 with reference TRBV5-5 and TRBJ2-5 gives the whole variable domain DAGVTQSPTHLIKTRGQQVTLRCSPISGHKSVSWYQQVLGQGPQFIFQYYEKEERGRGNFPDRFSARQFPNYSSELNVNALLLGDSALYLCASSLSGTSGGAPETQYFGPGTRLLVL.

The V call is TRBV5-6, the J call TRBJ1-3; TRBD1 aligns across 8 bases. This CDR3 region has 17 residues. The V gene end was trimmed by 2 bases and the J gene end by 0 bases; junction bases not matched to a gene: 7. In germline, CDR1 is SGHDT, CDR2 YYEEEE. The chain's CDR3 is CASSFLGQASSGNTIYF. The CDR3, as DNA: TGTGCCAGCAGCTTCCTGGGACAGGCCAGCTCTGGAAACACCATATATTTT.

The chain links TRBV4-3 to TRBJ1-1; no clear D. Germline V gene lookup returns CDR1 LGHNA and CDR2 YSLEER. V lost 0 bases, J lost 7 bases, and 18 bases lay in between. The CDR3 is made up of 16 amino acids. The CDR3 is CASSQDPRSGIIEAFF. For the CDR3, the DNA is TGCGCCAGCAGCCAAGACCCTCGGTCGGGGATCATTGAAGCTTTCTTT.

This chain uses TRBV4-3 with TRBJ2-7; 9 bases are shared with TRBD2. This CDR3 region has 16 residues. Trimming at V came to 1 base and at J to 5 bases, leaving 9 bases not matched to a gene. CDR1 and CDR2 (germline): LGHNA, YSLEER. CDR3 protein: CASSQVPGIAGDEQYF. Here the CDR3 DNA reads TGCGCCAGCAGCCAAGTTCCGGGGATAGCGGGAGACGAGCAGTACTTC.

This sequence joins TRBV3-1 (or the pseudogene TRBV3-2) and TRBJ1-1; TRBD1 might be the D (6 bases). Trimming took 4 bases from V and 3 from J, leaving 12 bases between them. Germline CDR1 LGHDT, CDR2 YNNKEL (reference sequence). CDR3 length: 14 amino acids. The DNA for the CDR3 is TGTGCCAGCAGCCTAATACCAGGGGACACTGAAGCTTTCTTT. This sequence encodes CASSLIPGDTEAFF.

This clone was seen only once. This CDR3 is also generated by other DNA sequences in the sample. CDR3 sequence reads: CASSLGLAGGQETQYF. CDR3 coding DNA: TGTGCCAGCAGCCTGGGACTAGCGGGGGGGCAGGAGACCCAGTACTTC. The V gene is TRBV5-4, the J gene TRBJ2-5, with 16 bases identical to TRBD2. This CDR3 spans 16 amino acids. Germline CDR1 reads SGHNT; CDR2 reads YYREEE (reference sequence). Trimming cost V 4 bases and J 5 bases; bases outside gene matches: 5.

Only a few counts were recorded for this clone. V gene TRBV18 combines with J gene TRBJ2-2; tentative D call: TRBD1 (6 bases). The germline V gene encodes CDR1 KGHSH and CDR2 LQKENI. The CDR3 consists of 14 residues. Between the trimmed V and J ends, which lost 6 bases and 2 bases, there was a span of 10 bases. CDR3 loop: CASSGDTNTGELFF. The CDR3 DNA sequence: TGTGCCAGCTCCGGGGACACTAACACCGGGGAGCTGTTTTTT.

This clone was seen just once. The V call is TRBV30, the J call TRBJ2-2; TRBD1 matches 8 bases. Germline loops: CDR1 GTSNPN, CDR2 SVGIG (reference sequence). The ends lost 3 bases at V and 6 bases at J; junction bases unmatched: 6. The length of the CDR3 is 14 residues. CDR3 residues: CAWRTQGDAGELFF. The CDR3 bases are TGTGCCTGGAGGACACAGGGGGACGCCGGGGAGCTGTTTTTT.

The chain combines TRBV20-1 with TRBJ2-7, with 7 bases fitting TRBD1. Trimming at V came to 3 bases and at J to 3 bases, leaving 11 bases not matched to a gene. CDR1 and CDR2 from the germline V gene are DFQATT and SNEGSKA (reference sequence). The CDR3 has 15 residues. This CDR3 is CSASLKDRLGYEQYF. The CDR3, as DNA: TGCAGTGCTAGTCTCAAGGACAGGTTAGGCTACGAGCAGTACTTC.

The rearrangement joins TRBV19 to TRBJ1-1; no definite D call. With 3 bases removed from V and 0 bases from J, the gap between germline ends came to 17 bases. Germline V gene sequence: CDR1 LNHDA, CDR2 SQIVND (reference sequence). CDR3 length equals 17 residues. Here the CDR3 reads CASSIYRHRAMNTEAFF. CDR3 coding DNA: TGTGCCAGTAGTATCTATAGACACAGAGCCATGAACACTGAAGCTTTCTTT.

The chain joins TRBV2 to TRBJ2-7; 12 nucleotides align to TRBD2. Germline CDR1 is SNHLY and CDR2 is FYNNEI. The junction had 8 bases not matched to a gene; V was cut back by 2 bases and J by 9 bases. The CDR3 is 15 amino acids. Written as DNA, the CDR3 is TGTGCCAGCAGTGAAAGGGCTAGCGGGGGGGCTGGGCAGTACTTC. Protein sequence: CASSERASGGAGQYF.

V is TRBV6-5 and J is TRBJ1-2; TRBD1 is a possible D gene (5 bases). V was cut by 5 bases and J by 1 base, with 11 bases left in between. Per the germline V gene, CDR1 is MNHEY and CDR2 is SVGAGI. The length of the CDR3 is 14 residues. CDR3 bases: TGTGCCAGCAGTAAGGACAAGGGTAACTATGGCTACACCTTC. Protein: CASSKDKGNYGYTF.

CDR3 protein: CASSSQAAEREQYF. The CDR3 DNA sequence: TGTGCCAGCAGCTCCCAAGCGGCAGAGAGGGAGCAGTACTTC. The genes are TRBV5-4 and TRBJ2-7; D might be TRBD2 (5 bases). V lost 3 bases to trimming and J lost 7 bases, with 17 bases between them. This CDR3 spans 14 amino acids. The germline V gene has CDR1 SGHNT and CDR2 YYREEE (reference sequence).

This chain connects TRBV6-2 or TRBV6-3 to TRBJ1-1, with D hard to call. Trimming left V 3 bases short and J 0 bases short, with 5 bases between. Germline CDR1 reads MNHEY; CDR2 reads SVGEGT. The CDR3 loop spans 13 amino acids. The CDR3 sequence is CASSYQMNTEAFF. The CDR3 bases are TGTGCCAGCAGTTATCAGATGAACACTGAAGCTTTCTTT.